This T cell receptor beta chain was identified during a study of blood T cell repertoires in COVID-19. At the level of the study: Material from acute and convalescent COVID-19 was sourced from the United States, Italy and Spain.

Per germline, CDR1 MNHEY and CDR2 SVGAGI. Between the trimmed V and J ends, which lost 7 bases and 4 bases, there was a span of 15 bases. The CDR3 has 14 residues. As handled by the study authors: The authors estimated nucleated cell counts from reference gene primer amplification. Sequenced by immunoSEQ multiplex PCR; TCRdb stores in-frame clones only, minus some. D and trimming were read from the DNA, whereas the V and J calls and clone size are those reported in that table. Of 100,000 to 150,000 clones in the sample, about 82% were seen once. The chain employs TRBV6-5 and TRBJ2-3; a possible D gene is TRBD2 (7 bases). This sequence was found in a human donor in a cohort sampled during active COVID-19. The sample taken for sequencing was peripheral blood. Written as DNA, the CDR3 is TGTGCCAGCACGGGGGGCGGAAGCGCAGATACGCAGTATTTT. Its translation is CASTGGGSADTQYF.